The 5 T cell receptor beta chains reported below all come from one sample, sequenced in a study of blood T cell repertoires in COVID-19 (TCRdb year 2020). Library preparation was by the immunoSEQ multiplex PCR assay. The immuneACCESS repertoire file appears here via TCRdb, limited to in-frame rearrangements. These files lack a portion of the clones; in checked studies, under half of the deficit traces to unresolved V genes, and the cause of the others is not known. In this sample the table shows 300,000 or so clones, around four fifths of which occur a single time. The ten largest clones capture around 3.9% of the sample. The source material was peripheral blood. These TCRs come from a woman in her forties or fifties with active or convalescent COVID-19.

DNA of the CDR3: TGTGCCAGCAGTTTACGCCCGAGACAGGGGTGGGGAAACACCATATATTTT. Translation gives CASSLRPRQGWGNTIYF. This chain connects TRBV28 to TRBJ1-3; 8 bases align to TRBD1. Germline lookup yields CDR1 MDHEN and CDR2 SYDVKM. This CDR3 is built from 17 residues. V lost 2 bases to trimming and J lost 4 bases; unmatched junction nucleotides: 10.

The chain joins TRBV28 to TRBJ1-1; 11 nucleotides agree with TRBD1. V lost 5 bases, J lost 0 bases, and 11 bases stayed unmatched. The CDR3 consists of 18 residues. CDR1 is MDHEN, CDR2 SYDVKM, per germline. CDR3 coding DNA: TGTGCCAGCAGTCTTAGTTGGACAGGGGGCAAGGTGAACACTGAAGCTTTCTTT. This translates into CASSLSWTGGKVNTEAFF.

This clone was seen a single time. The chain links TRBV29-1 to TRBJ1-1, with 7 bases aligning to TRBD1. CDR1 and CDR2 (germline): SQVTM, ANQGSEA. After removal of 4 bases from V and 3 bases from J, the junction contained 11 bases not matched to a gene. The CDR3 sequence is 15 residues long. CDR3 nucleotides: TGCAGCGTTGGGGACGGGAGGGGGCTAGACACTGAAGCTTTCTTT. Its translation is CSVGDGRGLDTEAFF.

The V and J genes are TRBV19 and TRBJ1-2; possibly TRBD1 for D (5 bases). This CDR3 is built from 15 residues. Per germline, CDR1 LNHDA and CDR2 SQIVND (reference sequence). The V end was cut by 7 bases, the J end by 6 bases, with 21 bases between. CDR3 sequence (DNA): TGTGCCAGTACCCTGCGCCCGGGGGATTGGGATGGCTACACCTTC. This sequence encodes CASTLRPGDWDGYTF. Looking up the rest from reference TRBV19 and TRBJ1-2 gives the full variable domain: DGGITQSPKYLFRKEGQNVTLSCEQNLNHDAMYWYRQDPGQGLRLIYYSQIVNDFQKGDIAEGYSVSREKKESFPLTVTSAQKNPTAFYLCASTLRPGDWDGYTFGSGTRLTVV.

The V gene is TRBV7-9, the J gene TRBJ2-1; 8 nucleotides align to TRBD2. Germline V gives CDR1 SEHNR, CDR2 FQNEAQ (reference sequence). The CDR3 covers 15 residues. V lost 2 bases and J lost 3; bases outside the gene matches: 3. For the CDR3, the DNA is TGTGCCAGCAGCTTAAGTCTAGCGGGCTACAATGAGCAGTTCTTC. Translated, it gives CASSLSLAGYNEQFF.